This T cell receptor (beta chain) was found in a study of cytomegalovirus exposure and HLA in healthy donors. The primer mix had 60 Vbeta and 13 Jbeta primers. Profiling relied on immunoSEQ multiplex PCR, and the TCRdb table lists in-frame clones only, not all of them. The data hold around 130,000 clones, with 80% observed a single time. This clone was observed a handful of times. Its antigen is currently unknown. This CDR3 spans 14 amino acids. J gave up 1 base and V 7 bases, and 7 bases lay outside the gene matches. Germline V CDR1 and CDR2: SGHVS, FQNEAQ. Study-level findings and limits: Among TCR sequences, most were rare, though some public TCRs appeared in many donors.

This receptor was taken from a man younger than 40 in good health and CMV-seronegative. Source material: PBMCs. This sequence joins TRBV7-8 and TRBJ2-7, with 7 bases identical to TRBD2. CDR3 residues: CASTPSGGSYEQYF. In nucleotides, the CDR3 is TGTGCCAGCACCCCATCGGGAGGATCCTACGAGCAGTACTTC.